The sequence of this T cell receptor beta chain was determined in a study of cytomegalovirus exposure and HLA in healthy donors. The overall study: Earlier results showed 120 million or so unique TCR beta sequences derived from 150 million to 200 million T cells. Of several hundred genotyped donors, 81% grouped in the Caucasian-associated ancestry cluster. Broader study findings: Earlier findings revealed that most TCR beta V segments proved productive either about 90% or about 30% of the time.

Both 60 Vbeta primers and 13 Jbeta primers went into the PCR. Measured with immunoSEQ multiplex PCR; TCRdb has only the in-frame clones, and not every one. The data contain under 150,000 clones, about three quarters of them seen just once; the ten biggest clones take up about 3%. Germline CDR1 reads SGHDN; CDR2 reads FVKESK. The CDR3 consists of 18 residues. Unmatched junction bases numbered 3, after V lost 0 bases and J lost 3 bases. Concerning this clone: Its target is not known.

The source is a man between 25 and 39 years old in good health and CMV-seronegative. This sequence joins TRBV14 and TRBJ2-6, with 12 bases fitting TRBD1. The material sequenced was PBMCs. CDR3 in DNA: TGTGCCAGCAGCCAAGAGGGACAGGGGGCGTATGGGGCCAACGTCCTGACTTTC. Protein product: CASSQEGQGAYGANVLTF.